Listed here is a single TCR beta chain. This record belongs to a study of OX40 agonist ivuxolimab in advanced cancers. Study overall: Patient treatment consisted of intravenous ivuxolimab administration every 2 weeks at 0.01 to 10 mg/kg.

V lost 0 bases to trimming and J lost 0 bases, with 1 base between them. This CDR3 has 13 residues. CDR1 and CDR2 from the germline V gene are SGHRS and YFSETQ. Profiling relied on immunoSEQ multiplex PCR, and the TCRdb table lists in-frame clones only, not all of them. The sample holds tens of thousands of clones, 86% seen once. The origin of this receptor is an adult with an advanced solid tumor such as melanoma, head and neck, liver or kidney cancer. V is TRBV5-1 and J is TRBJ1-5; D unclear. The input for sequencing was CD4+ or CD8+ T cells sorted from blood, taken in a trial of the OX40 agonist ivuxolimab. CDR3 coding DNA: TGCGCCAGCAGCTTGGATAGCAATCAGCCCCAGCATTTT. Translated, it gives CASSLDSNQPQHF.